Presented here are 17 T cell receptor beta chains from one specimen sequenced in a study of blood T cell repertoires in COVID-19. Sequencing was performed with immunoSEQ multiplex PCR; in TCRdb, only in-frame clones are kept and a portion is missing. Of about 180,000 clones detected, about nine tenths appear once; the ten largest clones hold approximately 4%. Sequencing was done on a sample of peripheral blood. The origin of the receptors is a woman younger than 45 with acute or convalescent COVID-19.

This chain links TRBV3-1 (or the pseudogene TRBV3-2) with TRBJ2-1; TRBD2 matches 9 bases. CDR3 length: 15 amino acids. The germline gives CDR1 LGHDT, CDR2 YNNKEL (reference sequence). J gave up 4 bases and V 3 bases, and 4 bases lay outside the gene matches. CDR3 protein: CASSQAGGDYNEQFF. The CDR3 DNA follows: TGTGCCAGCAGCCAGGCGGGAGGGGATTACAATGAGCAGTTCTTC.

This clone was observed a handful of times. In DNA form, the CDR3 reads TGTGCCAGCAGTTACTCACAGGGGGCCCCCTACGAGCAGTACTTC. The encoded protein is CASSYSQGAPYEQYF. The V gene is TRBV6-5, the J gene TRBJ2-7, with 9 bases that match TRBD1. V was clipped by 0 bases and J by 2 bases; unmatched bases: 2. Per the germline V gene, CDR1 is MNHEY and CDR2 is SVGAGI. The length of the CDR3 is 15 residues.

The chain carries TRBV27 and TRBJ1-2; 9 positions match TRBD1. The CDR3 is made up of 13 amino acids. V trimming: 4 bases; J trimming: 6 bases; junction bases outside the gene matches: 3. The germline gives CDR1 MNHEY, CDR2 SMNVEV (reference sequence). The CDR3: CASSSRQGDGYTF. CDR3 sequence (DNA): TGTGCCAGCAGTTCCCGACAGGGGGATGGCTACACCTTC.

The chain employs TRBV12-3 or TRBV12-4 and TRBJ2-1; a weak D match, TRBD2 (5 bases). The length of the CDR3 is 13 residues. Trimming took off 1 base at V and 9 bases at J, with 10 bases between the two ends. The CDR3 nucleotides are TGTGCCAGCAGTTTAGTCCCTGCGGGTGAGCAGTTCTTC. As protein: CASSLVPAGEQFF.

The chain combines TRBV19 with TRBJ1-6; TRBD1 is a possible D gene (6 bases). Trimming took 9 bases from V and 4 from J, leaving 13 bases between them. The CDR3 runs 14 residues. CDR1 is LNHDA and CDR2 is SQIVND in the germline V gene (reference sequence). The CDR3 sequence: CASRLDSYNSPLHF. CDR3 in DNA: TGTGCCAGCCGTCTGGACAGTTATAATTCACCCCTCCACTTT.

The chain joins TRBV5-4 to TRBJ2-7; perhaps TRBD1 as D (6 bases). The CDR3 extends over 13 amino acids. CDR1 SGHNT and CDR2 YYREEE come from the germline V gene (reference sequence). The ends were cut back, 2 bases at V and 7 bases at J, with 13 bases in the middle. CDR3 DNA sequence: TGTGCCAGCAGCTTTGGGGGCGCCGGGGAGCAGTACTTC. It encodes CASSFGGAGEQYF.

The chain links TRBV5-6 to TRBJ1-1; no clear D. From germline, CDR1 is SGHDT and CDR2 YYEEEE. V was pared by 8 bases and J by 7 bases, with 12 bases between. The CDR3 contains 11 residues. CDR3 residues: CARLPVNEAFF. For the CDR3, the DNA is TGTGCCAGACTTCCGGTCAATGAAGCTTTCTTT.

This clone was found once. V gene TRBV7-8 combines with J gene TRBJ2-6, with a weak D call TRBD2 (6 bases). The CDR3 sequence is 16 residues long. The V and J ends lost 5 bases and 4 bases respectively, with 15 bases between them. Germline V gene sequence: CDR1 SGHVS, CDR2 FQNEAQ. The CDR3 protein is CASSVRGFDGANVLTF. The CDR3 DNA is TGTGCCAGCAGCGTTCGGGGGTTTGACGGGGCCAACGTCCTGACTTTC.

With respect to this clone: A junction end diverges from the germline sequence, so it may reflect a read error. This chain links TRBV11-3 with TRBJ2-4; D possibly corresponds to TRBD2 (7 bases). From germline, CDR1 is SGHNT and CDR2 YENEEA. The CDR3 loop spans 14 amino acids. In DNA form, the CDR3 reads TGTGCCAGCAATTTCCGCGCGGGGGCGGATAGGGTTGCCTTC. It yields the protein CASNFRAGADRVAF.

The rearrangement uses TRBV12-3 or TRBV12-4 and TRBJ2-5; 8 bases line up with TRBD1. V shed 11 bases, J shed 2 bases, and the junction held 4 bases outside the gene matches. The CDR3 has 12 residues. CDR3 nucleotide sequence: TGTGCCGTAGGGACAGGTCAAGAGACCCAGTACTTC. Translated, it gives CAVGTGQETQYF.

The chain joins TRBV11-2 to TRBJ2-3; 14 nucleotides match TRBD2. The CDR3 runs to 15 residues. Germline CDR1 is SGHAT and CDR2 is FQNNGV. V lost 5 bases to trimming and J lost 4 bases; unmatched junction nucleotides: 2. CDR3 loop: CASSRLAGGSDTQYF. CDR3 coding DNA: TGTGCCAGCAGCCGACTAGCGGGAGGGTCAGATACGCAGTATTTT.

As concerns this clone: Additional DNA sequences in this sample encode the identical CDR3. The V call is TRBV5-1, the J call TRBJ2-3; maybe TRBD2 (6 bases). Germline V gives CDR1 SGHRS, CDR2 YFSETQ. The CDR3 loop spans 14 amino acids. V lost 3 bases, J lost 0 bases, and 8 bases lay in between. This CDR3 reads CASSSGTSTDTQYF. The DNA for the CDR3 is TGCGCCAGCAGCTCGGGGACTAGCACAGATACGCAGTATTTT.

The chain recombines TRBV11-3 with TRBJ2-5, with TRBD1 identical over 7 bases. CDR1 and CDR2 from the germline V gene are SGHNT and YENEEA. The ends lost 5 bases at V and 4 bases at J; junction bases unmatched: 7. CDR3 length: 14 amino acids. The CDR3 loop reads CASSKQGSGETQYF. The DNA for the CDR3 is TGTGCCAGCAGCAAACAGGGGTCAGGAGAGACCCAGTACTTC.

The chain is built from TRBV28 and TRBJ1-5; possibly TRBD1 for D (6 bases). The germline V gene has CDR1 MDHEN and CDR2 SYDVKM. Trimming removed 4 bases at V and 16 bases at J, with 23 bases between. This CDR3 contains 14 residues. CDR3 loop: CASSWDTAAGTRHF. The CDR3 DNA reads as TGTGCCAGCAGTTGGGACACGGCAGCCGGTACCCGCCATTTT.

This clone was detected only a few times. This chain links TRBV2 with TRBJ1-4; D is unresolved. The CDR3 has 15 amino acids. Trimming cost V 9 bases and J 3 bases, with 17 bases left between them. Germline assignment: CDR1 SNHLY and CDR2 FYNNEI. CDR3 sequence reads: CASREGLAANEKLFF. The DNA for the CDR3 is TGTGCCAGTCGCGAGGGCCTCGCAGCTAATGAAAAACTGTTTTTT. The variable domain in full, completed from reference TRBV2 and TRBJ1-4, reads EPEVTQTPSHQVTQMGQEVILRCVPISNHLYFYWYRQILGQKVEFLVSFYNNEISEKSEIFDDQFSVERPDGSNFTLKIRSTKLEDSAMYFCASREGLAANEKLFFGSGTQLSVL.

This chain connects TRBV10-1 to TRBJ2-2; 9 nucleotides align to TRBD2. The germline V gene has CDR1 WNHNN and CDR2 SYGVQD (reference sequence). The junction had 6 bases not matched to a gene; V was cut back by 3 bases and J by 7 bases. The CDR3 runs 15 residues. This CDR3 is CASSDGGRADGELFF. CDR3 in DNA: TGCGCCAGCAGTGATGGCGGGAGGGCCGACGGGGAGCTGTTTTTT.

The rearrangement uses TRBV28 and TRBJ2-2; 7 nucleotides agree with TRBD1. Germline values: CDR1 MDHEN, CDR2 SYDVKM. With 6 bases clipped from V and 1 base from J, the junction kept 5 bases outside the gene matches. The CDR3 covers 15 residues. CDR3 residues: CASSPGTENTGELFF. CDR3 nucleotide sequence: TGTGCCAGCAGCCCCGGGACAGAGAACACCGGGGAGCTGTTTTTT.